Listed below are T cell receptor beta chains from one sample, sequenced in a study of T cells after posttransplantation cyclophosphamide. Data came from immunoSEQ multiplex PCR; TCRdb stores just in-frame clones and leaves some out. This sample carries 15,000 or so clones, none of them present only once. The material was PBMCs, obtained after allogeneic stem cell transplant with posttransplant cyclophosphamide. These receptors were collected from a female patient aged 40-49 years who received an allogeneic stem cell transplant from an unrelated donor, was CMV-positive, and had acute GVHD only. The graft donor may be the source of some T cells. CDR3s leave out the opening cysteine and the closing phenylalanine or tryptophan. Each record gives: J gene, V gene, CDR3 protein.

TRBJ2-3 TRBV2 ASRDRAYTDTQY
TRBJ1-2 TRBV10-3 AISEGQGRNGYT
TRBJ2-1 TRBV27 ASGTSVFNNEQF
TRBJ1-4 TRBV2 ASMPGPANEKLF
TRBJ1-1 TRBV5-8 ASSLEQGGTEAF
TRBJ1-2 TRBV5-1 ASSLDRSYGYT
TRBJ1-2 TRBV30 AWSRTTGYT
TRBJ1-1 TRBV10-3 AISEWAREQGDTEAF
TRBJ2-2 TRBV27 ASGHRGPGELF
TRBJ2-5 TRBV4-3 ASSPKSNGRDETQY
TRBJ1-2 TRBV5-8 ASTKSRGRNYGYT
TRBJ2-5 TRBV7-9 ASSFGGGETQY
TRBJ2-3 TRBV7-6 ASSLDWSTDTQY
TRBJ2-2 TRBV13 ASSPVYRDTGELF
TRBJ1-6 TRBV18 ASSPDSNSPLH
TRBJ2-7 TRBV6-1 ASSDSSYEQY